These 15 T cell receptor beta chains originate from one sample sequenced in a study of T cell clones after liver transplantation. Produced via immunoSEQ multiplex PCR; TCRdb's table is partial and in-frame only. This sample has roughly 60,000 clones, with less than 85% found just once. The sequenced sample was CD4+ T cells from blood, obtained at the approximately 16-month timepoint. These receptors came from a human patient who received a liver transplant. Some T cells may arise from the graft donor.

This clone has a single count. The genes are TRBV5-1 and TRBJ2-1, with 10 bases matching TRBD2. The J segment lost 9 bases and the V segment lost 0 bases, leaving 6 bases of the junction unmatched. CDR1 is SGHRS, CDR2 YFSETQ, per germline. The CDR3 has 15 amino acids. The chain's CDR3 is CASSLVASGRGEQFF. In nucleotides, the CDR3 is TGCGCCAGCAGCTTGGTGGCTAGCGGGAGAGGTGAGCAGTTCTTC. Variable domain in full (rest from reference TRBV5-1 and TRBJ2-1): KAGVTQTPRYLIKTRGQQVTLSCSPISGHRSVSWYQQTPGQGLQFLFEYFSETQRNKGNFPGRFSGRQFSNSRSEMNVSTLELGDSALYLCASSLVASGRGEQFFGPGTRLTVL.

Worth noting for this clone: The identical CDR3 is also encoded by other nucleotide sequences in the sample. The CDR3 nucleotides are TGTGCCAGCAGCAGCTCCGGGACTAGCGGGGGGGCTTACAATGAGCAGTTCTTC. Protein sequence: CASSSSGTSGGAYNEQFF. The chain links TRBV5-8 to TRBJ2-1; 16 bases agree with TRBD2. CDR1 SGHTS and CDR2 YDEGEE come from the germline V gene. Trimming took 4 bases from V and 4 from J; bases not matched to a gene: 8. The CDR3 contains 18 residues.

This clone appeared a single time. The chain joins TRBV25-1 to TRBJ1-1, with 7 bases identical to TRBD1. This CDR3 spans 15 amino acids. V was clipped by 5 bases and J by 0 bases; unmatched bases: 6. Germline V gene sequence: CDR1 MGHDK, CDR2 SYGVNS. The CDR3: CASSPQTGMNTEAFF. CDR3 DNA sequence: TGTGCCAGCAGTCCCCAGACAGGGATGAACACTGAAGCTTTCTTT.

About this clone: Other DNA sequences in the sample encode the same CDR3. This chain uses TRBV19 with TRBJ2-1; 12 bases agree with TRBD2. J lost 1 base, V lost 10 bases, and 2 bases had no gene match. The CDR3 consists of 14 residues. CDR1 LNHDA and CDR2 SQIVND come from the germline V gene (reference sequence). CDR3 in DNA: TGTGCCACCCTAGCGGGAGGGTCCTACAATGAGCAGTTCTTC. It specifies CATLAGGSYNEQFF. Complete variable domain (other parts from reference TRBV19 and TRBJ2-1): DGGITQSPKYLFRKEGQNVTLSCEQNLNHDAMYWYRQDPGQGLRLIYYSQIVNDFQKGDIAEGYSVSREKKESFPLTVTSAQKNPTAFYLCATLAGGSYNEQFFGPGTRLTVL.

The chain uses TRBV19 and TRBJ2-7; 7 bases are a match to TRBD1. V lost 6 bases, J lost 6 bases, and 11 bases stayed unmatched. Germline values: CDR1 LNHDA, CDR2 SQIVND (reference sequence). The length of the CDR3 is 14 residues. In nucleotides, the CDR3 is TGTGCCAGTAGATGGAATGAGGGGGCAAGCGAGCAGTACTTC. Translated: CASRWNEGASEQYF.

This rearrangement joins TRBV4-1 to TRBJ1-6; D uncertain. CDR1 MGHRA and CDR2 YSYEKL come from the germline V gene. Trimming shortened V by 6 bases and J by 8 bases, and 11 bases separated the two germline ends. The CDR3 has 13 residues. In DNA, the CDR3 is TGCGCCAGCAGTCTGAATGACTATTCACCCCTCCACTTT. Translation: CASSLNDYSPLHF.

There are a few counts of this clone. This sequence joins TRBV6-5 and TRBJ2-1; 7 nucleotides align to TRBD2. The CDR3 is made up of 15 amino acids. Germline V lookup: CDR1 MNHEY, CDR2 SVGAGI. Trimming at V came to 5 bases and at J to 6 bases, leaving 10 bases not matched to a gene. CDR3 bases: TGTGCCAGCAGTACCGGGAGGTTCGGGCGCAATGAGCAGTTCTTC. Translated, it gives CASSTGRFGRNEQFF.

This clone was found many times. This CDR3 reads CASRYRTSGSDTQYF. The CDR3 nucleotides are TGTGCCAGCAGGTACAGGACTAGCGGGAGTGATACGCAGTATTTT. The chain carries TRBV7-2 and TRBJ2-3; 13 nucleotides agree with TRBD2. This CDR3 is 15 amino acids long. The germline V gene encodes CDR1 SGHTA and CDR2 FQGNSA. Germline trimming cut 6 bases from V and 6 bases from J; bases unmatched to any gene: 6.

The chain uses TRBV19 and TRBJ2-1; 7 nucleotides line up with TRBD2. The CDR3 extends over 14 amino acids. Germline V gene lookup returns CDR1 LNHDA and CDR2 SQIVND (reference sequence). V was clipped by 5 bases and J by 5 bases; unmatched bases: 6. CDR3 amino acids: CASSSGLLNNEQFF. The CDR3 coding sequence is TGTGCCAGTAGTTCGGGACTACTCAACAATGAGCAGTTCTTC.

The J gene is TRBJ2-3, the V gene TRBV5-6; TRBD2 agrees at 10 bases. J lost 7 bases, V lost 4 bases, and 15 bases had no gene match. CDR3 length: 17 amino acids. Germline values: CDR1 SGHDT, CDR2 YYEEEE. CDR3 region: CASSVEVAGGPQNTQYF. In DNA, the CDR3 is TGTGCCAGCAGCGTAGAGGTAGCGGGGGGTCCACAGAATACGCAGTATTTT.

The V and J genes are TRBV30 and TRBJ1-4; D may be TRBD1 (6 bases). This CDR3 spans 14 amino acids. The germline gives CDR1 GTSNPN, CDR2 SVGIG (reference sequence). Trimming cost V 1 base and J 8 bases, with 14 bases left between them. CDR3 amino acids: CAWSGGHVGEKLFF. CDR3 DNA sequence: TGTGCCTGGAGTGGGGGGCATGTGGGCGAAAAACTGTTTTTT.

The chain carries TRBV6-5 and TRBJ2-1; D is unresolved. The CDR3 contains 14 residues. Germline loops: CDR1 MNHEY, CDR2 SVGAGI. V was cut by 2 bases and J by 10 bases, with 15 bases left in between. CDR3 protein: CASSYRAGLSEQFF. CDR3 in DNA: TGTGCCAGCAGTTACCGCGCTGGCCTCAGCGAGCAGTTCTTC.

This clone was counted only a few times. For the CDR3, the DNA is TGCGCCAGCAGCTTTGGGGACAGGGAAGGCCAGCCCCAGCATTTT. Amino acid sequence: CASSFGDREGQPQHF. The J gene is TRBJ1-5, the V gene TRBV5-1; TRBD1 matches at 9 bases. The CDR3 has 15 amino acids. V dropped 2 bases and J dropped 7; count of bases not matched to a gene: 7. Looked up from germline, CDR1 is SGHRS and CDR2 is YFSETQ.

This clone was recorded at least ten times. The J gene is TRBJ2-2, the V gene TRBV7-2; a weak D match, TRBD2 (6 bases). V was shortened by 2 bases and J by 1 base, with 11 bases between the two germline ends. CDR1 and CDR2 (germline): SGHTA, FQGNSA. CDR3 length: 16 amino acids. The CDR3 DNA follows: TGTGCCAGCAGCTTATCCTGGCGGGGGAACACCGGGGAGCTGTTTTTT. Encoded protein: CASSLSWRGNTGELFF.

The chain recombines TRBV5-1 with TRBJ1-4; D is possibly TRBD1 (5 bases). Per germline, CDR1 SGHRS and CDR2 YFSETQ. Trimming shortened V by 4 bases and J by 8 bases, and 15 bases separated the two germline ends. The CDR3 has 14 residues. In DNA, the CDR3 is TGCGCCAGCAGCCTACAAGGGGCTGGCGAAAAACTGTTTTTT. Translated: CASSLQGAGEKLFF.